This is a list of T cell receptor beta chains from one sample in a study of radiation and T cells in renal cell carcinoma. Assay: immunoSEQ multiplex PCR; the TCRdb copy retains only in-frame clones and omits some. The table records some 130,000 clones, approximately 90% of them present only once. The sequencing here drew on blood, taken from a patient whose treatment included radiotherapy and nephrectomy. These receptors all come from a woman aged 70-85 years with renal cell carcinoma. The CDR3 runs from the conserved cysteine through the conserved F or W. The D gene is left open where the match is weak. Not all rows give a size; the values are once, few, many and, for expanded clones, a class.

TRBJ1-3,-,-,TRBV19,TGTGCCAGTTCCCACTCTCCGGGCAGCCGCTCTGGAAACACCATATATTTT,CASSHSPGSRSGNTIYF
TRBJ1-1,few,TRBD1,TRBV30,TGTGCCTGGAGTGGACAGGGCACTGAAGCTTTCTTT,CAWSGQGTEAFF
TRBJ1-2,few,-,TRBV28,TGTGCCAGCAGTTTTGGGAGTCACTATGGCTACACCTTC,CASSFGSHYGYTF
TRBJ1-4,-,-,TRBV18,TGTGCCAGCTCACCGGGCCTAACTAATGAAAAACTGTTTTTT,CASSPGLTNEKLFF
TRBJ2-2,-,-,TRBV7-2,TGTGCCAGCAACCAATTCACATCGAACACCGGGGAGCTGTTTTTT,CASNQFTSNTGELFF
TRBJ1-6,-,-,TRBV13,TGTGCCAGCATCAAGGGGGGGTATAATTCACCCCTCCACTTT,CASIKGGYNSPLHF
TRBJ2-7,-,-,TRBV29-1,TGCAGCGTCATACAGGGTAACTACGAGCAGTACTTC,CSVIQGNYEQYF
TRBJ1-3,-,-,TRBV5-1,TGCGCCAGCAGCCTCACTTCGACGGATCGAAACACCATATATTTT,CASSLTSTDRNTIYF
TRBJ2-1,-,-,TRBV7-2,TGTGCCAGCAGCCTCCGGGGGGCGCGAGCTATCGGTGAGCAGTTCTTC,CASSLRGARAIGEQFF
TRBJ1-1,-,TRBD1,TRBV5-4,TGTGCCAGCAGCTCCGGGACAGGGGGTTCCATGAACACTGAAGCTTTCTTT,CASSSGTGGSMNTEAFF
TRBJ1-5,-,-,TRBV6-6,TGTGCCAGCAGTTACTCGAGCCTCAATCAGCCCCAGCATTTT,CASSYSSLNQPQHF
TRBJ1-6,-,TRBD1,TRBV7-2,TGTGCCAGCAGGCCCGGGACAGCCATTTCACCCCTCCACTTT,CASRPGTAISPLHF
TRBJ2-1,-,TRBD1,TRBV9,TGTGCCAGCAGCACTCGGGACAGGGGAAGCTCAAGCTCCTACAATGAGCAGTTCTTC,CASSTRDRGSSSSYNEQFF